The 8 T cell receptor beta chains below were found in one sample sequenced in a study of T cell responses to AZD1222 COVID-19 vaccine. Here immunoSEQ multiplex PCR was the method, and the copy in TCRdb shows in-frame clones only, minus some. This sample has under 200,000 clones; roughly 94% occur once, and the top ten carry approximately 0.6%. Sequenced material: peripheral blood, taken on day 0 of AZD1222 vaccination. The receptor set was obtained from an adult in good health.

The rearrangement joins TRBV4-1 to TRBJ2-7, with D perhaps matching TRBD2 (6 bases). CDR3 length: 15 residues. Per the germline V gene, CDR1 is MGHRA and CDR2 is YSYEKL. V gave up 1 base and J gave up 4 bases, with 14 bases separating them. The CDR3: CASSQASAGKYEQYF. The CDR3 DNA reads TGCGCCAGCAGCCAAGCCTCCGCGGGGAAATACGAGCAGTACTTC.

The chain joins TRBV5-1 to TRBJ2-1; D uncertain. Germline CDR1 reads SGHRS; CDR2 reads YFSETQ. V was shortened by 4 bases and J by 0 bases, with 11 bases between the two germline ends. The CDR3 loop spans 15 amino acids. The CDR3 spells CASSAERSSYNEQFF. In DNA form, the CDR3 reads TGCGCCAGCAGCGCCGAAAGAAGCTCCTACAATGAGCAGTTCTTC.

CDR3 sequence: CASTSAANEKLFF. CDR3 bases: TGTGCCAGTACCTCCGCAGCTAATGAAAAACTGTTTTTT. The chain combines TRBV12-3 or TRBV12-4 with TRBJ1-4, with D uncertain. This CDR3 spans 13 amino acids. Trimming took 9 bases from V and 3 from J, leaving 11 bases between them.

The chain employs TRBV11-3 and TRBJ2-2; 7 bases match TRBD1. The J segment lost 1 base and the V segment lost 5 bases, leaving 7 bases of the junction unmatched. Germline V gene sequence: CDR1 SGHNT, CDR2 YENEEA. This CDR3 is 16 amino acids long. CDR3 sequence reads: CASSTRTGLNTGELFF. The CDR3 region has the DNA TGTGCCAGCAGCACCCGGACAGGCTTGAACACCGGGGAGCTGTTTTTT.

For the CDR3, the DNA is TGTGCCAGCAGCCAAGGGACGGATTCACCCCTCCACTTT. Translation gives CASSQGTDSPLHF. The chain uses TRBV3-1 (or the pseudogene TRBV3-2) and TRBJ1-6; D gene ambiguous. V was pared by 1 base and J by 8 bases, with 6 bases between. This CDR3 spans 13 amino acids. Germline V gene lookup returns CDR1 LGHDT and CDR2 YNNKEL (reference sequence).

The rearrangement links TRBV27 to TRBJ2-3; no firm D call. The CDR3 totals 13 residues. The ends were cut back, 4 bases at V and 1 base at J, with 6 bases in the middle. CDR1 is MNHEY and CDR2 is SMNVEV in the germline V gene (reference sequence). For the CDR3, the DNA is TGTGCCAGCAGTTCATCCCGCACAGATACGCAGTATTTT. It is translated as CASSSSRTDTQYF.

The chain joins TRBV6-5 to TRBJ1-2; TRBD1 might be the D (5 bases). The CDR3 consists of 14 residues. Germline V gene data show CDR1 as MNHEY and CDR2 as SVGAGI. V lost 4 bases and J lost 2, with 11 bases in between. The CDR3: CASSWDRLNYGYTF. The CDR3 DNA sequence: TGTGCCAGCAGTTGGGACCGCCTCAACTATGGCTACACCTTC.

V and J are TRBV27 and TRBJ1-5; the D gene is possibly TRBD1 (6 bases). The CDR3 totals 14 residues. Trimming shortened V by 3 bases and J by 5 bases, and 11 bases separated the two germline ends. Germline CDR1 MNHEY, CDR2 SMNVEV (reference sequence). The CDR3 DNA reads as TGTGCCAGCAGTTTGAGGACAGCCCATCAGCCCCAGCATTTT. Its protein is CASSLRTAHQPQHF.